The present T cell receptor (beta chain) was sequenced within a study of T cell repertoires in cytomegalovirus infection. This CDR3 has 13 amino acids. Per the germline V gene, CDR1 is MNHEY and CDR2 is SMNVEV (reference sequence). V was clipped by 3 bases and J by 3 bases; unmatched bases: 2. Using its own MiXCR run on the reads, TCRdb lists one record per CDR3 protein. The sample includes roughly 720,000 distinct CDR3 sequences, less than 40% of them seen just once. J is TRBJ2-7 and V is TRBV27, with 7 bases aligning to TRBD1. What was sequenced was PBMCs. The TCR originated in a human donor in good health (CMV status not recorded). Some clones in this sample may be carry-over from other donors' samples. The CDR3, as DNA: TGTGCCAGCAGTTTTGGACAGGACTACGAGCAGTACTTC. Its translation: CASSFGQDYEQYF.